These 8 T cell receptor beta chains came from one sample sequenced in a study of beta chain features in type 1 diabetes. Isolated RNA was reverse transcribed in full, so expressed TCRB transcripts were sequenced. TCRdb's copy holds only in-frame clones and misses some; the assay was immunoSEQ multiplex PCR. In the table there are 150,000 to 200,000 clones, less than 9.5% of which are singletons. Input material: central memory CD4+ T cells from blood. The receptors originated from a woman aged 18-29 years in good health.

This clone was seen only a few times. V is TRBV7-9 and J is TRBJ2-1, with 9 bases matching TRBD2. Germline V gene sequence: CDR1 SEHNR, CDR2 FQNEAQ (reference sequence). The CDR3 consists of 17 residues. The V segment lost 2 bases and the J segment 8 bases; nucleotides outside the gene matches: 13. The CDR3 DNA reads TGTGCCAGCAGCTTACAGCGGGAGGCCTCCCTTCGTGATGAGCAGTTCTTC. Its protein is CASSLQREASLRDEQFF. Filled out from reference TRBV7-9 and TRBJ2-1, the complete variable domain reads DTGVSQNPRHKITKRGQNVTFRCDPISEHNRLYWYRQTLGQGPEFLTYFQNEAQLEKSRLLSDRFSAERPKGSFSTLEIQRTEQGDSAMYLCASSLQREASLRDEQFFGPGTRLTVL.

There are a few counts of this clone. The genes are TRBV7-9 and TRBJ2-1; possible D gene TRBD1, 5 bases. Germline V CDR1 and CDR2: SEHNR, FQNEAQ (reference sequence). CDR3 size: 14 residues. Trimming left V 1 base short and J 4 bases short, with 8 bases between. CDR3 loop: CASSLEGLYNEQFF. The DNA of the CDR3 is TGTGCCAGCAGCTTAGAGGGGTTATACAATGAGCAGTTCTTC. The variable domain in full, completed from reference TRBV7-9 and TRBJ2-1, reads DTGVSQNPRHKITKRGQNVTFRCDPISEHNRLYWYRQTLGQGPEFLTYFQNEAQLEKSRLLSDRFSAERPKGSFSTLEIQRTEQGDSAMYLCASSLEGLYNEQFFGPGTRLTVL.

This clone was observed a handful of times. This chain links TRBV6-6 with TRBJ1-6; a possible D gene is TRBD1 (5 bases). The CDR3 has 14 amino acids. V was shortened by 5 bases and J by 8 bases, with 13 bases between the two germline ends. CDR1 is MNHNY and CDR2 is SVGAGI in the germline V gene (reference sequence). The CDR3 is CASSAEDSYSPLHF. The CDR3 nucleotides read TGTGCCAGCAGTGCGGAAGACAGTTATTCACCCCTCCACTTT.

The rearrangement uses TRBV25-1 and TRBJ2-3, with D possibly TRBD2 on 6 matching bases. With 4 bases removed from V and 3 bases from J, the gap between germline ends came to 14 bases. From germline, CDR1 is MGHDK and CDR2 SYGVNS. The CDR3 consists of 15 residues. The CDR3 DNA reads TGTGCCAGCAGTGCTCCCGGACGGGGGACAGATACGCAGTATTTT. Protein product: CASSAPGRGTDTQYF.

This sequence joins TRBV4-3 and TRBJ1-2; 7 nucleotides agree with TRBD1. Germline V gene lookup returns CDR1 LGHNA and CDR2 YSLEER. V was clipped by 3 bases and J by 3 bases; unmatched bases: 7. This CDR3 has 15 residues. In DNA, the CDR3 is TGCGCCAGCAGCCAGCAGGGACAGTCTTACTATGGCTACACCTTC. This codes for CASSQQGQSYYGYTF.

This clone turned up a few times. This sequence joins TRBV2 and TRBJ1-4; D gene ambiguous. The CDR3 runs to 14 residues. Germline V gene sequence: CDR1 SNHLY, CDR2 FYNNEI. With 8 bases removed from V and 3 bases from J, the gap between germline ends came to 13 bases. The CDR3 DNA sequence: TGTGCCAGCGGACGGGGTTCCCCTAATGAAAAACTGTTTTTT. The encoded protein is CASGRGSPNEKLFF.

This clone occurred a few times. The rearrangement links TRBV27 to TRBJ2-1; D call uncertain. CDR3 length: 14 amino acids. The germline V gene has CDR1 MNHEY and CDR2 SMNVEV (reference sequence). Trimming took off 6 bases at V and 5 bases at J, with 14 bases between the two ends. The CDR3 DNA reads as TGTGCCAGCAGGGGTAGCTTCACTAACAATGAGCAGTTCTTC. Protein: CASRGSFTNNEQFF.

The chain joins TRBV30 to TRBJ2-1, with 7 bases matching TRBD1. From germline, CDR1 is GTSNPN and CDR2 SVGIG (reference sequence). The CDR3 spans 13 residues. After removal of 0 bases from V and 8 bases from J, the junction contained 4 bases not matched to a gene. CDR3 amino acids: CAWSVKGADEQFF. The CDR3 bases are TGTGCCTGGAGTGTAAAGGGGGCCGATGAGCAGTTCTTC.